The 19 T cell receptor beta chains reported below all come from one sample, sequenced in a study of a mutant IDH1 vaccine in newly diagnosed glioma (dated by TCRdb to about 2021). Receptors were amplified or captured by the immunoSEQ multiplex PCR assay. Sourced from immuneACCESS, this table was stored by TCRdb with only in-frame sequences that have V and J called. A share of the clones is absent; for the studies checked, an unresolved V gene accounts for under half, and the remainder has no known explanation. Within this sample are 35,000 to 50,000 clones, with 75% to 95% of them counted one time only. The ten largest clones take up 3% to 4.5% of the sample. The time point label, as the study defines it: week 23, last vaccination. A 20-mer mutant IDH1 peptide at 300 micrograms in Montanide made up each vaccine dose, which was injected subcutaneously together with topical imiquimod. These TCRs are of unknown antigen specificity.

This sample comprised PBMCs, obtained from a glioma patient whose treatment included an IDH1 peptide vaccine. These receptors originate from a man in his forties or fifties with glioma.

This clone appeared once. This sequence joins TRBV25-1 and TRBJ2-1, with 8 bases aligning to TRBD1. The CDR3 extends over 15 amino acids. The germline V gene has CDR1 MGHDK and CDR2 SYGVNS. Trimming at V came to 3 bases and at J to 1 base, leaving 2 bases not matched to a gene. CDR3 protein: CASSDGQGSYNEQFF. CDR3 coding DNA: TGTGCCAGCAGTGACGGACAGGGATCCTACAATGAGCAGTTCTTC.

This chain joins TRBV11-1 and TRBJ2-1, with no clear D. The V end was cut by 5 bases, the J end by 5 bases, with 4 bases between. The CDR3 contains 11 residues. CDR1 is SGHAT and CDR2 is FQDESV in the germline V gene (reference sequence). The CDR3 DNA is TGTGCCAGCAGCCGAGACAATGAGCAGTTCTTC. This sequence encodes CASSRDNEQFF.

The chain recombines TRBV11-2 with TRBJ1-5; 7 nucleotides agree with TRBD1. CDR1 is SGHAT, CDR2 FQNNGV, per germline. The CDR3 sequence is 14 residues long. V lost 5 bases to trimming and J lost 9 bases; unmatched junction nucleotides: 10. The chain's CDR3 is CASSPGQAAGPQHF. The CDR3 DNA reads TGTGCCAGCAGCCCCGGACAGGCGGCTGGGCCCCAGCATTTT.

The J gene is TRBJ2-7, the V gene TRBV19, with TRBD2 matching over 8 bases. Germline assignment: CDR1 LNHDA and CDR2 SQIVND (reference sequence). V shed 3 bases, J shed 5 bases, and the junction held 6 bases outside the gene matches. CDR3 size: 14 residues. CDR3 amino acids: CASSIKAGVDEQYF. For the CDR3, the DNA is TGTGCCAGTAGTATTAAAGCGGGAGTTGACGAGCAGTACTTC.

V and J are TRBV4-1 and TRBJ2-3; a possible D gene is TRBD1 (6 bases). The CDR3 spans 15 residues. The V end was cut by 0 bases, the J end by 3 bases, with 10 bases between. Germline V lookup: CDR1 MGHRA, CDR2 YSYEKL. The CDR3 region has the DNA TGCGCCAGCAGCCAAGAAGGAACAGGGACAGATACGCAGTATTTT. It yields the protein CASSQEGTGTDTQYF.

This chain uses TRBV29-1 with TRBJ2-5; 10 positions match TRBD2. This CDR3 comprises 14 residues. Per germline, CDR1 SQVTM and CDR2 ANQGSEA. With 5 bases clipped from V and 5 bases from J, the junction kept 8 bases outside the gene matches. The CDR3 sequence: CSVTPSGRGETQYF. CDR3 bases: TGCAGCGTTACTCCCAGCGGGAGGGGGGAGACCCAGTACTTC.

About this clone: One junction end does not reproduce the germline sequence, and a read error may be involved. The CDR3: CASSLSGTDYNEQFF. Written as DNA, the CDR3 is TGTGCTAGCAGCTTATCCGGGACGGATTACAATGAGCAGTTCTTC. V is TRBV7-7 and J is TRBJ2-1; perhaps D is TRBD1 or TRBD2 (5 bases each). Germline V lookup: CDR1 SSHAT, CDR2 FNYEAQ (reference sequence). This CDR3 has 15 residues.

A few counts support this clone. The chain couples TRBV30 to TRBJ1-2; D is ambiguous. The CDR3 length is 13 residues. Germline V lookup: CDR1 GTSNPN, CDR2 SVGIG (reference sequence). V was cut by 7 bases and J by 2 bases, with 14 bases left in between. The CDR3 coding sequence is TGTGCCTTTTATCGGCGGACGAACTATGGCTACACCTTC. It is translated as CAFYRRTNYGYTF.

This sequence joins TRBV10-1 and TRBJ2-1, with D maybe TRBD2 (6 bases). CDR3 length: 18 residues. The germline CDR1 and CDR2 sequences are WNHNN and SYGVQD (reference sequence). V was shortened by 2 bases and J by 7 bases, with 24 bases between the two germline ends. CDR3 bases: TGCGCCAGCAGTGAGGGGGGGTTGGCACCGGGGTCCTGGAATGAGCAGTTCTTC. Translation: CASSEGGLAPGSWNEQFF.

The chain links TRBV30 to TRBJ1-5; D perhaps matches TRBD1 (5 bases). Trimming pared 0 bases from V and 5 bases from J, leaving 8 bases between. From germline, CDR1 is GTSNPN and CDR2 SVGIG (reference sequence). The CDR3 has 13 amino acids. CDR3 residues: CAWSVLGDQPQHF. Here the CDR3 DNA reads TGTGCCTGGAGTGTATTGGGGGATCAGCCCCAGCATTTT.

The V call is TRBV2, the J call TRBJ1-3; TRBD1 might be the D (6 bases). The CDR3 covers 15 residues. Per the germline V gene, CDR1 is SNHLY and CDR2 is FYNNEI. The V gene lost 2 bases and the J gene lost 2 bases, with 10 bases spanning the gap. The CDR3: CASSEYRGAGNTIYF. In DNA, the CDR3 is TGTGCCAGCAGTGAATATAGGGGGGCTGGAAACACCATATATTTT.

The gene calls are TRBV7-9 and TRBJ2-5; a weak D match, TRBD2 (5 bases). Per germline, CDR1 SEHNR and CDR2 FQNEAQ (reference sequence). This CDR3 contains 15 residues. V was clipped by 5 bases and J by 6 bases, with 19 bases between them. The CDR3 spells CASSPIGGVGKTQYF. Written as DNA, the CDR3 is TGTGCCAGCAGCCCTATTGGAGGTGTGGGGAAGACCCAGTACTTC.

The chain has TRBV9 and TRBJ2-1; D is undetermined. V was trimmed by 0 bases and J by 4 bases, leaving 14 bases between them. Germline CDR1 reads SGDLS; CDR2 reads YYNGEE. This CDR3 has 16 amino acids. This chain's CDR3 is CASSVAGQPFYNEQFF. In DNA form, the CDR3 reads TGTGCCAGCAGCGTAGCGGGTCAACCCTTTTACAATGAGCAGTTCTTC. Based on the CDR3 plus reference TRBV9 and TRBJ2-1, the full variable domain is DSGVTQTPKHLITATGQRVTLRCSPRSGDLSVYWYQQSLDQGLQFLIQYYNGEERAKGNILERFSAQQFPDLHSELNLSSLELGDSALYFCASSVAGQPFYNEQFFGPGTRLTVL.

This chain uses TRBV4-2 with TRBJ1-5; the D is unclear. Germline CDR1 is LGHNA and CDR2 is YNFKEQ. This CDR3 spans 15 amino acids. V was trimmed by 3 bases and J by 2 bases, leaving 11 bases between them. CDR3 DNA sequence: TGTGCCAGCAGCCACTCTTCGGCTGGCAATCAGCCCCAGCATTTT. It encodes CASSHSSAGNQPQHF.

The count of this clone is one. The J gene is TRBJ1-5, the V gene TRBV29-1; TRBD1 might be the D (5 bases). V lost 5 bases to trimming and J lost 7 bases, with 15 bases between them. The CDR3 runs 13 residues. Germline CDR1 is SQVTM and CDR2 is ANQGSEA. CDR3 region: CSVSQGRRQPQHF. The CDR3 nucleotides are TGCAGCGTTTCTCAGGGAAGGCGACAGCCCCAGCATTTT.

The CDR3 loop is CASSALGTGMNTEAFF. Here the CDR3 DNA reads TGTGCCAGCAGCGCCCTCGGGACAGGGATGAACACTGAAGCTTTCTTT. The V call is TRBV9, the J call TRBJ1-1; 9 nucleotides align to TRBD1. After removal of 3 bases from V and 0 bases from J, the junction contained 6 bases not matched to a gene. Germline V gene sequence: CDR1 SGDLS, CDR2 YYNGEE. The length of the CDR3 is 16 residues.

This clone was counted a few times. The chain links TRBV19 to TRBJ2-1, with D perhaps TRBD2 (6 bases). The CDR3 totals 16 residues. The germline CDR1 and CDR2 sequences are LNHDA and SQIVND (reference sequence). With 4 bases removed from V and 3 bases from J, the gap between germline ends came to 16 bases. This CDR3 reads CASSRLGGVSYNEQFF. DNA for the CDR3: TGTGCCAGTAGTAGGCTCGGGGGAGTCAGCTACAATGAGCAGTTCTTC.

The V call is TRBV5-6, the J call TRBJ2-3; 8 nucleotides align to TRBD1. Trimming took 4 bases from V and 1 from J; bases not matched to a gene: 2. CDR1 and CDR2 from the germline V gene are SGHDT and YYEEEE. This CDR3 is 14 amino acids long. Written as DNA, the CDR3 is TGTGCCAGCAGCGGACAGGGAGGCACAGATACGCAGTATTTT. This codes for CASSGQGGTDTQYF.

By share of the sample, this clone is medium-sized (0.01 to 0.1%). The CDR3, as DNA: TGTGCCAGTAGTATTGGAAAGGGCGAAAGTCTAAACACTGAAGCTTTCTTT. Its translation: CASSIGKGESLNTEAFF. The J gene is TRBJ1-1, the V gene TRBV19; D is undetermined. Deletions cut 3 bases from V and 2 bases from J, with 19 bases between. This CDR3 has 17 residues. Germline CDR1 reads LNHDA; CDR2 reads SQIVND (reference sequence).